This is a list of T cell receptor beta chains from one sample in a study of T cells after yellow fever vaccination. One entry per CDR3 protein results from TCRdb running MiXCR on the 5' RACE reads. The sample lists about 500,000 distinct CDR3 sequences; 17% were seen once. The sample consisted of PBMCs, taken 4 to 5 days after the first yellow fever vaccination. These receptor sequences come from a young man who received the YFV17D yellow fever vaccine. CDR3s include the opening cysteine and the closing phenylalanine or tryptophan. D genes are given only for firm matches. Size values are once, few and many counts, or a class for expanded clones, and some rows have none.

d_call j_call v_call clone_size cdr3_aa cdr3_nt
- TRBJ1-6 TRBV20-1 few CSARVDLGIPYNSPLHF TGCAGTGCTAGAGTGGATCTGGGTATCCCTTATAATTCACCCCTCCACTTT
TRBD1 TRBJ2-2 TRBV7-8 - CASSGRQGWAGELFF TGTGCCAGCAGCGGCCGACAGGGGTGGGCCGGGGAGCTGTTTTTT
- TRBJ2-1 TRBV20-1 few CSAAAAGYNEQFF TGCAGTGCTGCCGCGGCGGGGTACAATGAGCAGTTCTTC
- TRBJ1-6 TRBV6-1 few CASTLRPNNSPLHF TGTGCCAGCACCCTGCGGCCTAATAATTCACCCCTCCACTTT
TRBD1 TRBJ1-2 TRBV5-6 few CASSPDRARYGYTF TGTGCCAGCAGCCCGGACAGGGCTCGCTATGGCTACACCTTC
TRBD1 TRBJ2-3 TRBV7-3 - CASSWQGASADTQYF TGTGCCAGCAGCTGGCAGGGGGCTAGTGCAGATACGCAGTATTTT
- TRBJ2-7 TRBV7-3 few CASSSGAQQYF TGTGCCAGCAGTTCAGGGGCGCAGCAGTACTTC
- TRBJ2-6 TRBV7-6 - CASSSQPTSSGANVLTF TGTGCCAGCAGCTCTCAACCAACTAGCTCTGGGGCCAACGTCCTGACTTTC
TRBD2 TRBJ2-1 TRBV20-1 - CSARVSGGTSYNEQFF TGCAGTGCTAGAGTAAGCGGGGGGACCTCCTACAATGAGCAGTTCTTC
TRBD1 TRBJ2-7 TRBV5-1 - CASSFTGGRNEQYF TGCGCCAGCAGCTTCACAGGGGGCAGGAACGAGCAGTACTTC
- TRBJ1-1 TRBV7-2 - CASSLLGAGAAEAFF TGTGCCAGCAGCCTCCTTGGGGCGGGGGCAGCGGAAGCTTTCTTT
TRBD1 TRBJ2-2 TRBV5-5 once CASRYGQGTGELFF TGTGCCAGCAGATACGGACAGGGGACCGGGGAGCTGTTTTTT
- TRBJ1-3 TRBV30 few CAWSATGNTIYF TGTGCCTGGAGTGCTACTGGAAACACCATATATTTT
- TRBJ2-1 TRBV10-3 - CAISEQTSDEQFF TGTGCCATCAGTGAACAGACCTCGGATGAGCAGTTCTTC
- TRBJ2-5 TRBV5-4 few CASRAGTEETQYF TGTGCCAGCAGAGCTGGAACCGAAGAGACCCAGTACTTC
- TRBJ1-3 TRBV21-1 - CASSKERVDRASSGNTIYF TGTGCCAGCAGCAAAGAGAGGGTTGACAGGGCTAGCTCTGGAAACACCATATATTTT
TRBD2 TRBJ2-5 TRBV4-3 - CASSQSLGGKAQYF TGCGCCAGCAGCCAATCGCTGGGGGGGAAGGCCCAGTACTTC
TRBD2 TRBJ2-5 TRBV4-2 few CASSRSERGAYQETQYF TGTGCCAGCAGCCGGAGTGAGCGGGGCGCGTACCAAGAGACCCAGTACTTC
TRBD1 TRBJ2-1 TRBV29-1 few CSTRGLGYNEQFF TGCAGCACCAGGGGGCTTGGGTACAATGAGCAGTTCTTC
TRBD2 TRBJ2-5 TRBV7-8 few CASSLVRGGQTQYF TGTGCCAGCAGCTTAGTGCGGGGGGGGCAGACCCAGTACTTC
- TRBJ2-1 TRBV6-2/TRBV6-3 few CASRQVDTYNEQFF TGTGCCAGTCGACAGGTTGACACCTACAATGAGCAGTTCTTC
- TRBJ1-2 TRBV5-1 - CASSLAEAQWGYTF TGCGCCAGCAGCTTGGCCGAGGCGCAGTGGGGCTACACCTTC
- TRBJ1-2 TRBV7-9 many CASSLGRGYGYTF TGTGCCAGCAGTTTAGGGAGGGGCTATGGCTACACCTTC
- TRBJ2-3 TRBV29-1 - CSVLGGGPLTDTQYF TGCAGCGTCTTGGGGGGGGGCCCCCTCACAGATACGCAGTATTTT
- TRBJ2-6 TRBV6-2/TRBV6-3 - CASTYGGGGANVLTF TGTGCCAGCACATACGGCGGTGGTGGGGCCAACGTCCTGACTTTC
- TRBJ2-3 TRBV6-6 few CASSYRPITQYF TGTGCCAGCAGTTACAGGCCCATCACGCAGTATTTT
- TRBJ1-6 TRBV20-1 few CSAGRRAYNSPLHF TGCAGTGCTGGGCGCAGGGCCTATAATTCACCCCTCCACTTT
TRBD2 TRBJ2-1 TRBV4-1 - CASSQDPGGSSYNEQFF TGCGCCAGCAGCCAAGATCCGGGGGGGAGCTCCTACAATGAGCAGTTCTTC
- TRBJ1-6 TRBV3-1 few CASSHPGQHSYNSPLHF TGTGCCAGCAGCCACCCGGGACAACACTCCTATAATTCACCCCTCCACTTT
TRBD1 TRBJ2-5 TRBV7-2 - CASRPGTAIQETQYF TGTGCCAGCAGGCCCGGGACAGCGATTCAAGAGACCCAGTACTTC
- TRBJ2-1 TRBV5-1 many CASSFDNEQFF TGCGCCAGCAGCTTCGACAATGAGCAGTTCTTC
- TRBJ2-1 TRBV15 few CATSRANNEQFF TGTGCCACCAGCAGGGCGAACAATGAGCAGTTCTTC
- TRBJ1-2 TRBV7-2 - CASSLVTVYGYTF TGTGCCAGCAGCTTAGTGACAGTATATGGCTACACCTTC
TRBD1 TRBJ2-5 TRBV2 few CASSGTVGTQYF TGTGCCAGCAGCGGGACAGTTGGGACCCAGTACTTC
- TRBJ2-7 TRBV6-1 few CASGWPQAVSEQYF TGTGCCAGCGGGTGGCCGCAGGCGGTTTCCGAGCAGTACTTC
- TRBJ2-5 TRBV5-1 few CASSLVTVRETQYF TGCGCCAGCAGCTTGGTGACAGTCCGGGAGACCCAGTACTTC
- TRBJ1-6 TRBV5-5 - CASRGDSPLHF TGTGCCAGCAGGGGGGATTCACCCCTCCACTTT
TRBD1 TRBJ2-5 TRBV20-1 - CSAERQGAGETQYF TGCAGTGCTGAACGGCAGGGGGCTGGGGAGACCCAGTACTTC
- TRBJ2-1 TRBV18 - CASSPGHSLYNEQFF TGTGCCAGCTCACCAGGGCACAGCCTCTACAATGAGCAGTTCTTC
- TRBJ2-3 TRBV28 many CASSLTMRQTRADTQYF TGTGCCAGCAGTTTGACGATGCGACAGACGCGGGCAGATACGCAGTATTTT